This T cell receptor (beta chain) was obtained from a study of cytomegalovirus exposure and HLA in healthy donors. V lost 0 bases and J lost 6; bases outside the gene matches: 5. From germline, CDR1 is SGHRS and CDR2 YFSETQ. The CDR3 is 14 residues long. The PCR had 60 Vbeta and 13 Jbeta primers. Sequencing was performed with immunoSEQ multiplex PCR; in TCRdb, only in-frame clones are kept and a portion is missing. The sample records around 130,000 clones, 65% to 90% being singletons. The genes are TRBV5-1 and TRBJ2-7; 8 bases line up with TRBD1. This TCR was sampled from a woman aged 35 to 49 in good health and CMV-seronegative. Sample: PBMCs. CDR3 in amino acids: CASSLDRGSFEQYF. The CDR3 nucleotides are TGCGCCAGCAGCTTGGACAGGGGGTCATTCGAGCAGTACTTC.